The present TCR beta chain was sequenced within a study of CD8+CD57+ T cells in acquired aplastic anemia. Study-wide background: Each DNA sample taken from sorted CD4+ and CD8+ cells came to about 3 ug on average.

Germline V lookup: CDR1 DFQATT, CDR2 SNEGSKA (reference sequence). CDR3 length equals 14 residues. V lost 1 base to trimming and J lost 4 bases; unmatched junction nucleotides: 4. TCR beta VDJ and CDR3 were profiled, and genomic DNA was the template. One entry per CDR3 protein, called by TCRdb with MiXCR from the reads. Altogether around 200,000 distinct CDR3 sequences are present, almost 50% being singletons, with the ten largest covering approximately 20%. Study-wide findings and caveats: Researchers report that about 29 CD8+ CDR3 sequences appeared in both patients and controls.

Whoever was chosen for sequencing had shown CD8+CD57+ cell expansion by flow cytometry. Each of the patients presented with severe acquired aplastic anemia. About this clonotype itself: Its specificity is unknown.

The V call is TRBV20-1, the J call TRBJ2-7; TRBD2 matches at 10 bases. Sequenced material: sorted CD4+, CD8+, or CD8+CD57+ T cells (not recorded which) from PBMCs. The clonotype originates from a human donor with aplastic anemia. The DNA for the CDR3 is TGCAGTGCTAGAGTAACTAGCGGGGCATACGAGCAGTACTTC. Translation: CSARVTSGAYEQYF.